This T cell receptor beta chain is drawn from a study of blood T cell repertoires in COVID-19. Study as a whole: COVID-19 samples from acute and convalescent phases originated in the United States, Italy and Spain. T cells, B-cell-depleted T cells, or PBMCs provided the cDNA or gDNA that served as material.

The Seattle patients joined while their infection was active and were tracked longitudinally afterward. The V gene lost 10 bases and the J gene lost 2 bases, with 15 bases spanning the gap. The CDR3 is made up of 14 amino acids. CDR1 and CDR2 (germline): MDHEN, SYDVKM. Authors' data handling: Estimated nucleated cell counts came from reference gene primer amplification. The repertoire was sequenced with immunoSEQ multiplex PCR; TCRdb's copy has only in-frame clones and lacks some. V, J and clone size derive from that table, while D and trimming were established from the DNA sequence. This repertoire shows roughly 150,000 clones, just over 90% found once; its top ten account for roughly 4.5%. This clone turned up a few times.

The chain couples TRBV28 to TRBJ2-1; D call uncertain. Input material: peripheral blood. The receptor was isolated from a young man with COVID-19, enrolled during active disease. CDR3 coding DNA: TGTGCCACCAAATGGGCCCCTGCCTACAATGAGCAGTTCTTC. It yields the protein CATKWAPAYNEQFF.